This T cell receptor (beta chain) was captured in a study of T cells after yellow fever vaccination. Study-level information: SMART-Seq v4 Ultra Low Input prepared libraries from low-cell fractions.

Study results and limitations: Contamination by abundant bulk-population clonotypes could be present in FACS-sorted repertoires. The booster response re-showed most primary clones: 96% CD4, about 89% CD8.

Generation of TCR cDNA used 5'RACE template switching (which added a universal primer site and UMIs). TCRdb ran MiXCR on the 5' RACE reads and lists one entry per CDR3 protein. The table lists around 590,000 distinct CDR3 sequences, around 12% of them singletons. The CDR3 is 15 residues long. The germline gives CDR1 SGHDT, CDR2 YYEEEE. Trimming left V 2 bases short and J 0 bases short, with 8 bases between. Regarding this clonotype: The target antigen is unknown.

The source is a man aged 30-40 years who received the YFV17D yellow fever vaccine. The sequenced sample was PBMCs, obtained on the day of the yellow fever booster vaccination. The gene calls are TRBV5-6 and TRBJ2-2; D might be TRBD1 (5 bases). Here the CDR3 DNA reads TGTGCCAGCAGCTTCAGGGTAACGAACACCGGGGAGCTGTTTTTT. Protein product: CASSFRVTNTGELFF.